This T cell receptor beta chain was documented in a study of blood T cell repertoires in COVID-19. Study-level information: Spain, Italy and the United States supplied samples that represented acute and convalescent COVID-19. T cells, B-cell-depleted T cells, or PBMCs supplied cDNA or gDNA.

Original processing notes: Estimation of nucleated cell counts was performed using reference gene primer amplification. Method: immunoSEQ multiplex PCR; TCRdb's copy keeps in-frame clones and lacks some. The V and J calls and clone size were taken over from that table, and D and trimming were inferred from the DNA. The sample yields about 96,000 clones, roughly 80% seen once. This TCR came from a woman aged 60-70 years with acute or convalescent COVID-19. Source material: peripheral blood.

The CDR3 nucleotides are TGTGCCAGCAGCCCTCAGACAGACTGGTCGAGCACTGAAGCTTTCTTT. This sequence encodes CASSPQTDWSSTEAFF. V gene TRBV9 combines with J gene TRBJ1-1; possible D gene TRBD1, 5 bases. The CDR3 is 16 residues long. Germline values: CDR1 SGDLS, CDR2 YYNGEE. V gave up 4 bases and J gave up 4 bases, with 20 bases separating them.